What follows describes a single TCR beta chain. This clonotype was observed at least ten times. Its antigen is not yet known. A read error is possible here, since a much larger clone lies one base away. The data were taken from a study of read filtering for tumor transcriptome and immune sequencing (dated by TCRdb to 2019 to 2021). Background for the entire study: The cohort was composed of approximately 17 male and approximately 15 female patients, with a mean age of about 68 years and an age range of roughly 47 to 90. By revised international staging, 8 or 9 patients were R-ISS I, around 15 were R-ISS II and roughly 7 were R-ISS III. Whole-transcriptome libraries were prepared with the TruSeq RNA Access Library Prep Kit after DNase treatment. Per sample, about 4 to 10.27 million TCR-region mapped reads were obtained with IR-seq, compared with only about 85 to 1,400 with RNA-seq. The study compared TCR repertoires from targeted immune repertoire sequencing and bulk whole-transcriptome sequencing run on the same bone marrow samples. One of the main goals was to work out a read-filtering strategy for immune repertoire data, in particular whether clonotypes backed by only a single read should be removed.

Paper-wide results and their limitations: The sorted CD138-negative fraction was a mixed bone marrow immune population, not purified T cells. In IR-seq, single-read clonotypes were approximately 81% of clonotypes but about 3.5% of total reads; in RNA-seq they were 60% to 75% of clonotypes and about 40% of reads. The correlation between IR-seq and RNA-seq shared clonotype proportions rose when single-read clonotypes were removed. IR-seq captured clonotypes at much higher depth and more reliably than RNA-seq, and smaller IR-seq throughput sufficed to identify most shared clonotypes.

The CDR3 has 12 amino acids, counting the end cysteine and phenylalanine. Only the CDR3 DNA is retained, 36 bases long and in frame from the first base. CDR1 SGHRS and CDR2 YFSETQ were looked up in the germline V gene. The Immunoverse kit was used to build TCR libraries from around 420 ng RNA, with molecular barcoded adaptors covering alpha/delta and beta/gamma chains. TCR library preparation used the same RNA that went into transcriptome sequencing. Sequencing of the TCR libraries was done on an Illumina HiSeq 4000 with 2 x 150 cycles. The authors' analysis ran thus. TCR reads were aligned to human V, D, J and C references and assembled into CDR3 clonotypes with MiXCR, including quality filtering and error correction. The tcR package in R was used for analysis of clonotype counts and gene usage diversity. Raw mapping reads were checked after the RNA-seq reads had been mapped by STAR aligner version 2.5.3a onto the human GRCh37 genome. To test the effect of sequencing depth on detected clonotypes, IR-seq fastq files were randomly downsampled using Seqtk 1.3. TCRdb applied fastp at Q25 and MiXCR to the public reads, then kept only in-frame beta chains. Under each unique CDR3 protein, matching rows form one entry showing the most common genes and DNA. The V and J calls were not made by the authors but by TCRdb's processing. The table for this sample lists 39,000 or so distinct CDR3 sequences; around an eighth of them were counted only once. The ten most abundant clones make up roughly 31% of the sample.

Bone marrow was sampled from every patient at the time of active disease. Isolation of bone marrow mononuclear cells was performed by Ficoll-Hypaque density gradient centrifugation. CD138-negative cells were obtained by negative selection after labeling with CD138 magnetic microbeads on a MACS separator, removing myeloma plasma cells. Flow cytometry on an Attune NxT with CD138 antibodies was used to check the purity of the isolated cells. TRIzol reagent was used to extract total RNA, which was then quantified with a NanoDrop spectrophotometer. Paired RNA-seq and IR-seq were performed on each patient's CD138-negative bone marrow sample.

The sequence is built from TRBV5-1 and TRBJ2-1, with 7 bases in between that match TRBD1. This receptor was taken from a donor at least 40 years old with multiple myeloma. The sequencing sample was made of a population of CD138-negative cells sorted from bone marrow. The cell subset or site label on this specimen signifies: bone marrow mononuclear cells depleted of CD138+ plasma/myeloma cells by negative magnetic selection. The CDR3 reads CTSSLQGNEQFF. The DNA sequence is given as TGCACCAGCAGCCTACAGGGGAATGAGCAGTTCTTC. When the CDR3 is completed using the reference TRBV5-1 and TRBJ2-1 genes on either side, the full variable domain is KAGVTQTPRYLIKTRGQQVTLSCSPISGHRSVSWYQQTPGQGLQFLFEYFSETQRNKGNFPGRFSGRQFSNSRSEMNVSTLELGDSALYLCTSSLQGNEQFFGPGTRLTVL.